The 17 T cell receptor beta chains below all came from one sample that was sequenced in a study of blood T cell repertoires in COVID-19. The repertoire was sequenced with immunoSEQ multiplex PCR; TCRdb's copy has only in-frame clones and lacks some. The table records 84,000 or so clones, approximately 80% of them present only once. Sequences were obtained from peripheral blood. Every receptor here comes from a human donor in a cohort sampled during active COVID-19.

CDR3 bases: TGTGCCAGCAGCCTGACTAGCGGGAGTGGTTGGAATGAGCAGTTCTTC. This codes for CASSLTSGSGWNEQFF. The chain combines TRBV6-2 or TRBV6-3 with TRBJ2-1; 12 nucleotides match TRBD2. This CDR3 is 16 amino acids long. Germline assignment: CDR1 MNHEY and CDR2 SVGEGT. With 6 bases clipped from V and 7 bases from J, the junction kept 10 bases outside the gene matches.

As DNA, the CDR3 is TGTGCCAGCACCTTCAGCGGGAGGACCGGGGAGCTGTTTTTT. As protein: CASTFSGRTGELFF. The chain links TRBV2 to TRBJ2-2; 9 bases match TRBD2. The germline gives CDR1 SNHLY, CDR2 FYNNEI. The junction had 5 bases not matched to a gene; V was cut back by 7 bases and J by 5 bases. The CDR3 is 14 residues long.

In this sample, this clone turned up a few times. The junction does not match germline at one end; this may be a read error. The chain links TRBV19 to TRBJ1-5, with a tentative D call TRBD1 (6 bases). The CDR3 loop spans 11 amino acids. CDR1 and CDR2 (germline): LNHDA, SQIVND (reference sequence). The CDR3 coding sequence is TGTGCCAGTAGTATCAACAGGGAGATAGTCTTT. As protein: CASSINREIVF. The complete variable domain, with remaining parts taken from reference TRBV19 and TRBJ1-5, reads DGGITQSPKYLFRKEGQNVTLSCEQNLNHDAMYWYRQDPGQGLRLIYYSQIVNDFQKGDIAEGYSVSREKKESFPLTVTSAQKNPTAFYLCASSINREIVFGDGTRLSIL.

This chain links TRBV6-6 with TRBJ1-1; 7 nucleotides agree with TRBD1. This CDR3 is built from 12 residues. Germline CDR1 MNHNY, CDR2 SVGAGI (reference sequence). V was pared by 0 bases and J by 8 bases, with 0 bases of the junction left unmatched. The CDR3 DNA is TGTGCCAGCAGTTACTCGACAGGGGAAGCTTTCTTT. Amino acid sequence: CASSYSTGEAFF.

In its sample, this clone was seen once. The CDR3 spells CASSPSGRLYEQYF. CDR3 sequence (DNA): TGTGCCAGCTCACCATCGGGAAGACTGTACGAGCAGTACTTC. This chain links TRBV18 with TRBJ2-7, with D perhaps matching TRBD2 (5 bases). Trimming cost V 2 bases and J 4 bases, with 12 bases left between them. The CDR3 spans 14 residues. In germline, CDR1 is KGHSH, CDR2 LQKENI.

This clone was observed a single time. V usage is TRBV5-1 and J usage is TRBJ2-3, with D possibly matching TRBD2 (6 bases). V lost 2 bases and J lost 1, with 11 bases in between. Germline V gene data show CDR1 as SGHRS and CDR2 as YFSETQ. The CDR3 contains 15 residues. In DNA, the CDR3 is TGCGCCAGCAGCTTTTGGGGGGAAGGCACAGATACGCAGTATTTT. It specifies CASSFWGEGTDTQYF.

The chain uses TRBV2 and TRBJ2-4; 8 bases are a match to TRBD1. Germline values: CDR1 SNHLY, CDR2 FYNNEI. V trimming: 10 bases; J trimming: 2 bases; junction bases outside the gene matches: 7. The CDR3 extends over 14 amino acids. The CDR3 nucleotides read TGTGCCACGGGATGGACAGGGTCCAAAAACATTCAGTACTTC. Its protein is CATGWTGSKNIQYF.

The chain links TRBV2 to TRBJ2-3, with TRBD2 identical over 14 bases. CDR3 length: 15 amino acids. The V gene's germline CDR1 is SNHLY and CDR2 FYNNEI. J gave up 5 bases and V 6 bases, and 4 bases lay outside the gene matches. For the CDR3, the DNA is TGTGCCAGCAGCCGACTAGCGGGAGGGCGAGATACGCAGTATTTT. Residues: CASSRLAGGRDTQYF.

V is TRBV5-1 and J is TRBJ2-5, with unresolved D. Per germline, CDR1 SGHRS and CDR2 YFSETQ. Trimming left V 2 bases short and J 2 bases short, with 10 bases between. The CDR3 totals 14 residues. The DNA for the CDR3 is TGCGCCAGCAGCTTAGCTAGACCTCAAGAGACCCAGTACTTC. It encodes CASSLARPQETQYF.

V and J are TRBV9 and TRBJ2-7; 8 bases are shared with TRBD2. V dropped 5 bases and J dropped 4; count of bases not matched to a gene: 5. Germline assignment: CDR1 SGDLS and CDR2 YYNGEE. The CDR3 is 13 amino acids. CDR3 residues: CASSRGLGYEQYF. CDR3 bases: TGTGCCAGCAGTAGGGGACTAGGTTACGAGCAGTACTTC.

This clone was observed a few times. The gene calls are TRBV28 and TRBJ2-7, with D maybe TRBD2 (6 bases). Between the trimmed V and J ends, which lost 5 bases and 5 bases, there was a span of 16 bases. Looked up from germline, CDR1 is MDHEN and CDR2 is SYDVKM. The CDR3 loop spans 14 amino acids. The CDR3 DNA reads as TGTGCCAGCAGTCCCCGACGAAGCGGGCACGAGCAGTACTTC. It translates to CASSPRRSGHEQYF.

This chain connects TRBV15 to TRBJ2-2, with 9 positions matching TRBD1. The V gene end was trimmed by 6 bases and the J gene end by 4 bases; junction bases not matched to a gene: 6. CDR1 is LNHNV, CDR2 YYDKDF, per germline (reference sequence). The CDR3 runs 15 residues. The CDR3 loop reads CATRRGQGPTGELFF. In DNA, the CDR3 is TGTGCCACCAGGAGGGGACAGGGACCCACCGGGGAGCTGTTTTTT. The whole variable domain, filled in from reference TRBV15 and TRBJ2-2, reads DAMVIQNPRYQVTQFGKPVTLSCSQTLNHNVMYWYQQKSSQAPKLLFHYYDKDFNNEADTPDNFQSRRPNTSFCFLDIRSPGLGDTAMYLCATRRGQGPTGELFFGEGSRLTVL.

The V gene is TRBV5-6, the J gene TRBJ2-7, with TRBD1 as a possible D gene (5 bases). The CDR3 contains 14 residues. Germline CDR1 is SGHDT and CDR2 is YYEEEE. The V and J ends lost 6 bases and 9 bases respectively, with 22 bases between them. The CDR3 here is CASTAKGALRGQYF. In nucleotides, the CDR3 is TGTGCCAGCACCGCGAAAGGGGCGCTCAGAGGGCAGTACTTC.

The chain has TRBV28 and TRBJ2-1; D is ambiguous. The CDR3 consists of 11 residues. Trimming removed 3 bases at V and 9 bases at J, with 6 bases between. Germline lookup yields CDR1 MDHEN and CDR2 SYDVKM. The CDR3: CASSLPGEQFF. CDR3 DNA: TGTGCCAGCAGTTTGCCGGGTGAGCAGTTCTTC.

This clone was seen a few times. V is TRBV12-3 or TRBV12-4 and J is TRBJ1-2; tentatively, D is TRBD1 (6 bases). The V gene lost 7 bases and the J gene lost 7 bases, with 13 bases spanning the gap. This CDR3 is built from 12 residues. The CDR3 region has the DNA TGTGCCAGCAAGAGACAGGAGTCTGGCTACACCTTC. It codes for CASKRQESGYTF.

This chain joins TRBV19 and TRBJ2-7, with 8 bases fitting TRBD2. Trimming at V came to 10 bases and at J to 6 bases, leaving 5 bases not matched to a gene. Germline loops: CDR1 LNHDA, CDR2 SQIVND (reference sequence). This CDR3 contains 11 residues. In nucleotides, the CDR3 is TGTGCCACCGGGACTAGTGTCGAGCAGTACTTC. Its protein product is CATGTSVEQYF. The whole variable domain, filled in from reference TRBV19 and TRBJ2-7, reads DGGITQSPKYLFRKEGQNVTLSCEQNLNHDAMYWYRQDPGQGLRLIYYSQIVNDFQKGDIAEGYSVSREKKESFPLTVTSAQKNPTAFYLCATGTSVEQYFGPGTRLTVT.

J is TRBJ2-3 and V is TRBV27; a weak D match, TRBD2 (6 bases). V lost 5 bases and J lost 1, with 10 bases in between. The germline V gene has CDR1 MNHEY and CDR2 SMNVEV (reference sequence). This CDR3 has 14 amino acids. As DNA, the CDR3 is TGTGCCAGCAGTCCCACGGGAGGCACAGATACGCAGTATTTT. This gives the protein CASSPTGGTDTQYF.